This T cell receptor (beta chain) was obtained from a study of T cells after yellow fever vaccination. Study as a whole: SMART-Seq v4 Ultra Low Input prepared the low-cell-number fractions.

This clonotype was observed at least ten times. TCRdb re-derived calls from the 5' RACE reads in MiXCR, one entry per CDR3 protein. This sample carries 25,000 to 40,000 distinct CDR3 sequences, less than 8.5% of them seen once, and the ten largest clones take roughly 23%. Study results and caveats: Some clonotypes, a small share, were shared between CD4 and CD8 compartments.

CDR1 is SGHTA and CDR2 is FQGNSA in the germline V gene. The V end was cut by 5 bases, the J end by 0 bases, with 12 bases between. The length of the CDR3 is 15 residues. This specimen consisted of PBMCs, either bulk or a sorted T-cell subset (CD4+, CD8+, memory, or dextramer-sorted; not recorded which), obtained on the day of the first yellow fever vaccination. The chain has TRBV7-2 and TRBJ2-3, with TRBD2 as a possible D gene (5 bases). This clonotype originated in a young man who received the YFV17D yellow fever vaccine. The CDR3 DNA reads as TGTGCCAGCAGCCCACCGAGGGTGAGCACAGATACGCAGTATTTT. Encoded protein: CASSPPRVSTDTQYF.